The rows below give T cell receptor beta chains drawn from one sample of a study of patients and donors after allogeneic stem cell transplantation. TCRdb fed the RT-PCR reads into MiXCR, producing one record per CDR3 protein. Here the sample spans 410,000 or so distinct CDR3 sequences, around 15% being singletons. The sample comprised blood, either unsorted or a sorted T cell fraction (not recorded which). These receptors came from a human donor who was either an allogeneic HSCT recipient or a stem cell or donor lymphocyte infusion donor (not recorded which). It is not recorded whose cells these are; they may come from a transplant donor. Each CDR3 is given with its conserved first and last residue. Each record gives: J gene, clone size, D gene, V gene, CDR3 protein, CDR3 DNA. D genes are given only for firm matches. Clone size appears in some rows only: once, few, many, or a class for an expanded clone.

j_call: TRBJ1-2
clone_size: many
d_call: TRBD1
v_call: TRBV5-1
cdr3_aa: CASSEDRAINYGYTF
cdr3_nt: TGCGCCAGCAGCGAGGACAGGGCCATTAACTATGGCTACACCTTC

j_call: TRBJ1-6
clone_size: few
d_call: .
v_call: TRBV4-3
cdr3_aa: CASSQGGDPRTPLHF
cdr3_nt: TGCGCCAGCAGCCAAGGAGGGGACCCACGGACACCCCTCCACTTT

j_call: TRBJ2-1
clone_size: many
d_call: .
v_call: TRBV9
cdr3_aa: CASSPNTQTSYNEQFF
cdr3_nt: TGTGCCAGCAGCCCTAACACCCAGACCTCCTACAATGAGCAGTTCTTC

j_call: TRBJ2-1
clone_size: many
d_call: TRBD2
v_call: TRBV7-9
cdr3_aa: CASGRGGRSYNEQFF
cdr3_nt: TGTGCCAGCGGGCGGGGCGGGAGATCCTACAATGAGCAGTTCTTC

j_call: TRBJ2-7
clone_size: few
d_call: TRBD1
v_call: TRBV5-1
cdr3_aa: CASSLVGTGSSFWAYEQYF
cdr3_nt: TGCGCCAGCAGCTTGGTGGGGACAGGTTCTTCTTTCTGGGCCTACGAGCAGTACTTC

j_call: TRBJ2-3
clone_size: .
d_call: TRBD1
v_call: TRBV28
cdr3_aa: CVSSLTGTGPSTDTQYF
cdr3_nt: TGTGTCAGCAGTTTAACCGGGACAGGGCCTAGCACAGATACGCAGTATTTT

j_call: TRBJ1-5
clone_size: .
d_call: TRBD1
v_call: TRBV6-1
cdr3_aa: CASSGSGTGDQPQHF
cdr3_nt: TGTGCCAGCAGTGGGTCCGGGACAGGGGATCAGCCCCAGCATTTT

j_call: TRBJ2-4
clone_size: .
d_call: .
v_call: TRBV3-1
cdr3_aa: CASSQDRRAKNIQYF
cdr3_nt: TGTGCCAGCAGCCAAGACAGGAGAGCCAAAAACATTCAGTACTTC

j_call: TRBJ2-5
clone_size: few
d_call: TRBD1
v_call: TRBV14
cdr3_aa: CASSEGQFGAQYF
cdr3_nt: TGTGCCAGCAGCGAGGGACAGTTCGGGGCCCAGTACTTC

j_call: TRBJ1-5
clone_size: .
d_call: .
v_call: TRBV12-3/TRBV12-4
cdr3_aa: CASSPTGKGQPQHF
cdr3_nt: TGTGCCAGCAGCCCTACAGGGAAAGGTCAGCCCCAGCATTTT

j_call: TRBJ2-3
clone_size: .
d_call: TRBD2
v_call: TRBV25-1
cdr3_aa: CASSGGGTTDTQYF
cdr3_nt: TGTGCCAGCAGTGGGGGGGGGACCACAGATACGCAGTATTTT

j_call: TRBJ2-6
clone_size: few
d_call: .
v_call: TRBV6-2/TRBV6-3
cdr3_aa: CASSYGLFSGANVLTF
cdr3_nt: TGTGCCAGCAGTTATGGTCTCTTCTCTGGGGCCAACGTCCTGACTTTC

j_call: TRBJ2-6
clone_size: few
d_call: .
v_call: TRBV6-5
cdr3_aa: CASSSMAGASSGANVLTF
cdr3_nt: TGTGCCAGCAGTTCCATGGCAGGGGCCAGCTCTGGGGCCAACGTCCTGACTTTC

j_call: TRBJ2-1
clone_size: .
d_call: TRBD2
v_call: TRBV20-1
cdr3_aa: CSAIAGVPYNEQFF
cdr3_nt: TGCAGTGCTATAGCGGGAGTCCCCTACAATGAGCAGTTCTTC

j_call: TRBJ2-3
clone_size: .
d_call: TRBD2
v_call: TRBV20-1
cdr3_aa: CSARDPVAGSTDTQYF
cdr3_nt: TGCAGTGCTAGAGATCCGGTAGCGGGGAGTACAGATACGCAGTATTTT

j_call: TRBJ2-5
clone_size: .
d_call: .
v_call: TRBV20-1
cdr3_aa: CSATVNQGTQYF
cdr3_nt: TGCAGTGCTACCGTAAATCAGGGGACCCAGTACTTC

j_call: TRBJ1-1
clone_size: many
d_call: .
v_call: TRBV6-6
cdr3_aa: CASSPGVSEAFF
cdr3_nt: TGTGCCAGCAGTCCAGGGGTTTCTGAAGCTTTCTTT

j_call: TRBJ1-2
clone_size: few
d_call: .
v_call: TRBV11-2
cdr3_aa: CASSLRKDLVNYGYTF
cdr3_nt: TGTGCCAGCAGCTTAAGGAAGGACCTAGTTAACTATGGCTACACCTTC

j_call: TRBJ2-7
clone_size: .
d_call: .
v_call: TRBV13
cdr3_aa: CASSLDVGSNYEQYF
cdr3_nt: TGTGCCAGCAGCTTAGACGTAGGGAGCAACTACGAGCAGTACTTC

j_call: TRBJ1-2
clone_size: many
d_call: .
v_call: TRBV4-1
cdr3_aa: CASSQGLGGGYTF
cdr3_nt: TGCGCCAGCAGCCAGGGATTGGGTGGTGGCTACACCTTC

j_call: TRBJ2-1
clone_size: .
d_call: .
v_call: TRBV27
cdr3_aa: CASGGFMEQFF
cdr3_nt: TGTGCCAGCGGAGGCTTTATGGAGCAGTTCTTC

j_call: TRBJ2-3
clone_size: .
d_call: .
v_call: TRBV11-2
cdr3_aa: CASSLVARGWFRTDTQYF
cdr3_nt: TGTGCCAGCAGCTTAGTGGCCAGGGGATGGTTCCGCACAGATACGCAGTATTTT

j_call: TRBJ1-1
clone_size: few
d_call: .
v_call: TRBV5-1
cdr3_aa: CASSHKQNTEAFF
cdr3_nt: TGCGCCAGCAGCCATAAGCAGAACACTGAAGCTTTCTTT

j_call: TRBJ1-4
clone_size: many
d_call: .
v_call: TRBV5-1
cdr3_aa: CASSVEGSGRLIKLFF
cdr3_nt: TGCGCCAGCAGCGTGGAGGGTTCGGGACGGCTGATCAAACTGTTTTTT

j_call: TRBJ2-3
clone_size: many
d_call: .
v_call: TRBV5-6
cdr3_aa: CASSLYATQYF
cdr3_nt: TGTGCCAGCAGCTTGTACGCTACGCAGTATTTT

j_call: TRBJ2-1
clone_size: few
d_call: TRBD1
v_call: TRBV7-3
cdr3_aa: CASSSRHRTGGNNEQFF
cdr3_nt: TGTGCCAGCAGCTCCCGACATCGGACAGGGGGCAACAATGAGCAGTTCTTC

j_call: TRBJ2-7
clone_size: .
d_call: .
v_call: TRBV7-2
cdr3_aa: CASSLRGFNYEQYF
cdr3_nt: TGTGCCAGCAGCTTAAGAGGGTTCAACTACGAGCAGTACTTC

j_call: TRBJ2-3
clone_size: few
d_call: .
v_call: TRBV14
cdr3_aa: CASSHRIGGTDTQYF
cdr3_nt: TGTGCCAGCAGCCATCGGATAGGAGGCACAGATACGCAGTATTTT

j_call: TRBJ1-2
clone_size: .
d_call: .
v_call: TRBV9
cdr3_aa: CASSVAPLEREGGYTF
cdr3_nt: TGTGCCAGCAGCGTAGCCCCCCTCGAAAGGGAAGGCGGCTACACCTTC

j_call: TRBJ1-2
clone_size: .
d_call: TRBD1
v_call: TRBV5-6
cdr3_aa: CASSSGRGQHSNYGYTF
cdr3_nt: TGTGCCAGCAGCTCAGGTAGGGGACAGCACTCCAACTATGGCTACACCTTC

j_call: TRBJ2-2
clone_size: many
d_call: .
v_call: TRBV29-1
cdr3_aa: CSVDWRNTGELFF
cdr3_nt: TGCAGCGTTGACTGGCGGAACACCGGGGAGCTGTTTTTT

j_call: TRBJ2-5
clone_size: many
d_call: .
v_call: TRBV5-1
cdr3_aa: CASSILSSGRETQYF
cdr3_nt: TGCGCCAGCAGTATTCTATCTTCCGGGCGAGAGACCCAGTACTTC

j_call: TRBJ2-5
clone_size: .
d_call: TRBD2
v_call: TRBV6-5
cdr3_aa: CASSYVAGGRKETQYF
cdr3_nt: TGTGCCAGCAGTTACGTAGCGGGAGGGCGGAAAGAGACCCAGTACTTC

j_call: TRBJ2-2
clone_size: few
d_call: TRBD1
v_call: TRBV12-3/TRBV12-4
cdr3_aa: CASSFNSGQGNTGELFF
cdr3_nt: TGTGCCAGCAGTTTTAATTCGGGACAGGGGAACACCGGGGAGCTGTTTTTT

j_call: TRBJ2-1
clone_size: many
d_call: .
v_call: TRBV29-1
cdr3_aa: CSVEARGKHGNNEQFF
cdr3_nt: TGCAGCGTTGAAGCCAGGGGAAAACATGGGAACAATGAGCAGTTCTTC

j_call: TRBJ1-5
clone_size: few
d_call: .
v_call: TRBV30
cdr3_aa: CAWSVASNQPQHF
cdr3_nt: TGTGCCTGGAGTGTGGCTAGCAATCAGCCCCAGCATTTT

j_call: TRBJ2-1
clone_size: .
d_call: .
v_call: TRBV9
cdr3_aa: CASSGGPQAGNEQFF
cdr3_nt: TGTGCCAGCAGCGGAGGCCCCCAAGCGGGCAATGAGCAGTTCTTC